A single sample is the source of the 12 T cell receptor beta chains below, sequenced in a study of blood T cell repertoires in COVID-19. TCRdb keeps only in-frame clones here, not all; method: immunoSEQ multiplex PCR. The data show some 230,000 clones, 70% to 90% seen once. Material for sequencing was peripheral blood. These receptors were obtained from a man aged 40-55 years with acute or convalescent COVID-19.

This rearrangement joins TRBV10-3 to TRBJ1-1; D may be TRBD1 (6 bases). Per the germline V gene, CDR1 is ENHRY and CDR2 is SYGVKD. V was shortened by 6 bases and J by 0 bases, with 11 bases between the two germline ends. CDR3 size: 14 residues. The CDR3 DNA follows: TGTGCCATCAGCGATGGACAGATGAACACTGAAGCTTTCTTT. This codes for CAISDGQMNTEAFF.

The chain joins TRBV4-1 to TRBJ1-5; TRBD1 matches at 7 bases. CDR1 and CDR2 from the germline V gene are MGHRA and YSYEKL. The CDR3 contains 15 residues. J lost 6 bases, V lost 2 bases, and 7 bases had no gene match. DNA for the CDR3: TGCGCCAGCAGCCAATCGACAGGGTTTCGTCAGCCCCAGCATTTT. Its translation: CASSQSTGFRQPQHF.

V is TRBV19 and J is TRBJ2-5; 8 bases fit TRBD2. With V trimmed by 3 bases and J by 5 bases, 5 bases remained unmatched. The CDR3 runs to 14 residues. CDR1 is LNHDA and CDR2 is SQIVND in the germline V gene (reference sequence). This CDR3 reads CASSIRGGPETQYF. CDR3 bases: TGTGCCAGTAGTATCCGGGGGGGGCCGGAGACCCAGTACTTC.

The sample holds one count of this clone. The chain uses TRBV19 and TRBJ1-4, with D possibly TRBD1 on 6 matching bases. Germline V gives CDR1 LNHDA, CDR2 SQIVND (reference sequence). CDR3 size: 14 residues. Trimming took off 5 bases at V and 4 bases at J, with 11 bases between the two ends. The CDR3 DNA reads TGTGCCAGTAGTGGGCAGGGGCTTAATGAAAAACTGTTTTTT. It codes for CASSGQGLNEKLFF.

The chain is built from TRBV6-6 and TRBJ1-6; D call uncertain. CDR3 length: 12 residues. V was cut by 6 bases and J by 8 bases, with 8 bases left in between. Germline CDR1 MNHNY, CDR2 SVGAGI (reference sequence). The DNA of the CDR3 is TGTGCCAGCAGAACTAGTGATTCACCCCTCCACTTT. Encoded protein: CASRTSDSPLHF.

This clone was picked up one time. This sequence joins TRBV28 and TRBJ1-2, with D tentatively TRBD1 (5 bases). The CDR3 runs 14 residues. CDR1 and CDR2 (germline): MDHEN, SYDVKM. V was clipped by 5 bases and J by 3 bases, with 13 bases between them. CDR3 bases: TGTGCCAGCAGTGTTGGAGGGGACCACTATGGCTACACCTTC. Translation: CASSVGGDHYGYTF.

This chain joins TRBV30 and TRBJ2-5, with 9 nucleotides matching TRBD1. The CDR3 length is 14 residues. The V gene's germline CDR1 is GTSNPN and CDR2 SVGIG (reference sequence). J was trimmed by 3 bases and V by 0 bases; bases with no gene match: 2. CDR3 sequence (DNA): TGTGCCTGGAGTGTAAGACAGGGGGAAGAGACCCAGTACTTC. As protein: CAWSVRQGEETQYF.

The chain uses TRBV7-3 and TRBJ2-5, with D possibly matching TRBD1 (6 bases). The CDR3 covers 14 residues. The V end was cut by 4 bases, the J end by 5 bases, with 14 bases between. Germline V CDR1 and CDR2: SGHTA, FQGTGA. The CDR3 protein is CASSSSGRGETQYF. The CDR3 DNA follows: TGTGCCAGCAGCTCTTCGGGAAGGGGGGAGACCCAGTACTTC.

The CDR3 DNA is TGTGCCAGCAGTTCCGGGACAGGGGGAAGTGAGGCTTTCTTT. It codes for CASSSGTGGSEAFF. The chain carries TRBV6-5 and TRBJ1-1, with 11 bases aligning to TRBD1. The CDR3 totals 14 residues. V shed 4 bases and J 11 bases; nucleotides not matched to a gene: 9. Germline CDR1 is MNHEY and CDR2 is SVGAGI.

To note about this clone: Other DNA sequences within the sample encode an identical CDR3. The chain uses TRBV7-9 and TRBJ2-7, with 8 bases lining up with TRBD1. This CDR3 is built from 14 residues. Germline V gene sequence: CDR1 SEHNR, CDR2 FQNEAQ (reference sequence). V lost 5 bases and J lost 3; bases outside the gene matches: 6. The CDR3 protein is CASSPGTGLYEQYF. The DNA of the CDR3 is TGTGCCAGCAGCCCAGGGACAGGCCTCTACGAGCAGTACTTC.

This clone was observed once. This rearrangement joins TRBV19 to TRBJ1-6; TRBD1 matches 9 bases. With V trimmed by 8 bases and J by 6 bases, 8 bases remained unmatched. The CDR3 is 15 residues long. Germline V gene lookup returns CDR1 LNHDA and CDR2 SQIVND (reference sequence). CDR3 sequence (DNA): TGTGCCAGTGGGACAGGGAAAAAGGTTAATTCACCCCTCCACTTT. Residues: CASGTGKKVNSPLHF.

As regards this clone: The junction departs from the called germline gene at one end, perhaps through a read error. This chain links TRBV20-1 with TRBJ2-3; 7 bases fit TRBD2. Germline CDR1 reads DFQATT; CDR2 reads SNEGSKA (reference sequence). The CDR3 runs to 11 residues. Here the CDR3 reads CSGLGGGKLDF. CDR3 bases: TGCAGTGGCTTGGGGGGGGGTAAACTGGATTTT.